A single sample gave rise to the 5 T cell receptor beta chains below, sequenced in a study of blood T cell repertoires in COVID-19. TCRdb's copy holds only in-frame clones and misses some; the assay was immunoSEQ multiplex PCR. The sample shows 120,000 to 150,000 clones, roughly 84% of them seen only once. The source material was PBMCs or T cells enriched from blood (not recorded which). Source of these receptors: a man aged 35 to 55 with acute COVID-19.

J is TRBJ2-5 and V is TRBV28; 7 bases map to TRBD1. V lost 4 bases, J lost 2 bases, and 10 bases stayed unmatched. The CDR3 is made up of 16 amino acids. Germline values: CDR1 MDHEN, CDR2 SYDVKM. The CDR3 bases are TGTGCCAGCAGTTACACCCGACAGGGCTTTCAAGAGACCCAGTACTTC. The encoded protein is CASSYTRQGFQETQYF.

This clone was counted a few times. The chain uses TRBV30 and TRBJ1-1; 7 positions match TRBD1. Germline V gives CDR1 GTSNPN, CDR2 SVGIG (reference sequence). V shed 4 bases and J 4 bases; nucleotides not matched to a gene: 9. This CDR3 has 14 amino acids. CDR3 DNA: TGTGCCTGGAATTTACAGGGGATTGGCACTGAAGCTTTCTTT. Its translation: CAWNLQGIGTEAFF.

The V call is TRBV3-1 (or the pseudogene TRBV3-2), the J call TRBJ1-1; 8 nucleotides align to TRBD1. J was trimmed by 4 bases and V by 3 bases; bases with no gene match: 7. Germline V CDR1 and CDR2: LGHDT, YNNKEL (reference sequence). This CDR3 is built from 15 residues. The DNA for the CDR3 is TGTGCCAGCAGCCACCCGACAGGGGTCGGCACTGAAGCTTTCTTT. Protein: CASSHPTGVGTEAFF.

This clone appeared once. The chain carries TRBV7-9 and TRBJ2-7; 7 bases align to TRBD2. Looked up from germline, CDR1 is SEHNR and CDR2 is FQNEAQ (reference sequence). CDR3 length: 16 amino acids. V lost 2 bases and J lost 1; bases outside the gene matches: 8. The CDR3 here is CASSLSSGGLSYEQYF. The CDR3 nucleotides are TGTGCCAGCAGCTTATCTTCGGGGGGACTTTCCTACGAGCAGTACTTC.

CDR3 bases: TGTGCCACCAGTGAGGGGGACAGGGGCCGGAACAATGAGCAGTTCTTC. This translates into CATSEGDRGRNNEQFF. The chain recombines TRBV24-1 with TRBJ2-1, with 10 bases aligning to TRBD1. J lost 5 bases, V lost 4 bases, and 7 bases had no gene match. This CDR3 has 16 residues. Germline V gene sequence: CDR1 KGHDR, CDR2 SFDVKD.